The 8 T cell receptor beta chains below come from one sample, sequenced in a study of blood T cells in healthy people across ages (dated by TCRdb to between 2014 and 2017). Library construction relied on 5' RACE. The sequencer listed for this sample is Illumina HiSeq 2500. The second PCR ran for roughly 7 to 12 cycles and used a J-beta primer mix along with a sample-barcoded 5' primer. TCRdb reanalyzed the raw reads on its own, using fastp at Q25 for trimming and MiXCR for clone calling, and kept in-frame beta chains. Records with the same CDR3 protein are collapsed into one entry carrying the most frequent genes and DNA. This sample is represented by about 1,500,000 distinct CDR3 sequences; 42% of them were singletons. Approximately 7.9% of the sample is held by the ten biggest clonotypes. Sequencing used blood. The receptor source for this set is a woman aged 18-30 years in good health.

The chain links TRBV5-5 to TRBJ1-2; no clear D gene. CDR1 is SGHKS and CDR2 is YYEKEE in the germline V gene (reference sequence). The CDR3 runs to 13 residues. Trimming removed 1 base at V and 4 bases at J, with 8 bases between. The CDR3 region has the DNA TGTGCCAGCAGCTTGTCAGACCTCTATGGCTACACCTTC. Amino acid sequence: CASSLSDLYGYTF.

The chain links TRBV20-1 to TRBJ1-5, with no clear D. Germline values: CDR1 DFQATT, CDR2 SNEGSKA (reference sequence). The CDR3 is 14 amino acids. Deletions cut 5 bases from V and 0 bases from J, with 11 bases between. CDR3 sequence: CSARDPNSNQPQHF. CDR3 nucleotides: TGCAGTGCTCGTGACCCAAATAGCAATCAGCCCCAGCATTTT.

The chain links TRBV28 to TRBJ1-4; 9 bases line up with TRBD1. V gave up 7 bases and J gave up 0 bases; unmatched junction bases: 12. Germline values: CDR1 MDHEN, CDR2 SYDVKM. The CDR3 is 18 residues long. CDR3 nucleotide sequence: TGTGCCAGCAAGATAACAGGGGGCTTTACGGCAACTAATGAAAAACTGTTTTTT. Its translation: CASKITGGFTATNEKLFF.

The CDR3 reads CSARESIGDHTEAFF. The CDR3 region has the DNA TGCAGTGCTAGAGAGTCGATAGGGGACCACACTGAAGCTTTCTTT. This chain links TRBV20-1 with TRBJ1-1; D possibly corresponds to TRBD1 (5 bases). The CDR3 runs to 15 residues. Germline V gene lookup returns CDR1 DFQATT and CDR2 SNEGSKA (reference sequence). V was trimmed by 0 bases and J by 3 bases, leaving 14 bases between them.

This clonotype has just a few counts. The chain joins TRBV30 to TRBJ2-1, with 8 nucleotides matching TRBD2. The V segment lost 3 bases and the J segment 7 bases; nucleotides outside the gene matches: 11. This CDR3 comprises 15 residues. Germline V gene sequence: CDR1 GTSNPN, CDR2 SVGIG (reference sequence). Written as DNA, the CDR3 is TGTGCCTGGAGCACCAAGAGCGGGAGTAGGAATGAGCAGTTCTTC. This codes for CAWSTKSGSRNEQFF.

This clonotype was counted only a few times. The chain employs TRBV5-1 and TRBJ2-3; 7 bases fit TRBD2. The CDR3 extends over 14 amino acids. Per the germline V gene, CDR1 is SGHRS and CDR2 is YFSETQ. V lost 5 bases and J lost 0; bases outside the gene matches: 3. The CDR3 spells CASRNSGSTDTQYF. The DNA for the CDR3 is TGCGCCAGCAGAAATAGCGGGAGCACAGATACGCAGTATTTT.

J is TRBJ2-5 and V is TRBV20-1; TRBD2 aligns across 8 bases. The CDR3 spans 14 residues. CDR1 is DFQATT, CDR2 SNEGSKA, per germline (reference sequence). With 0 bases clipped from V and 11 bases from J, the junction kept 11 bases outside the gene matches. The chain's CDR3 is CSARDLGLGNEQYF. The CDR3 DNA reads TGCAGTGCTAGAGATCTGGGACTAGGGAATGAGCAGTACTTC.

V is TRBV10-3 and J is TRBJ2-7, with TRBD1 matching over 7 bases. The V gene end was trimmed by 5 bases and the J gene end by 5 bases; junction bases not matched to a gene: 9. This CDR3 is 14 amino acids long. Germline V gene sequence: CDR1 ENHRY, CDR2 SYGVKD. The CDR3 nucleotides are TGTGCCATCAGTAAACGGGGACAGCTCGACGAGCAGTACTTC. Translation gives CAISKRGQLDEQYF.